Given below is one T cell receptor beta chain in context. The sample is drawn from a study of blood T cell repertoires in COVID-19. Study in general: The cDNA or gDNA used as material had been derived from T cells, B-cell-depleted T cells, or PBMCs.

The CDR3 spans 16 residues. In germline, CDR1 is SGHRS, CDR2 YFSETQ. Trimming removed 3 bases from V and 4 bases from J; junction bases left unmatched: 4. Assay: immunoSEQ multiplex PCR; the TCRdb copy retains only in-frame clones and omits some. There are just over 75,000 clones in the sample; around 80% occur only once, and about 5.8% lies in the top ten. The receptor's source is a man aged 55 to 70 with active or convalescent COVID-19. The genes are TRBV5-1 and TRBJ2-3; 14 positions agree with TRBD2. Sequenced sample: peripheral blood. The CDR3 DNA reads as TGCGCCAGCAGCTCCTTGACTAGCGGGGGGGCAGATACGCAGTATTTT. Protein product: CASSSLTSGGADTQYF.